This T cell receptor beta chain derives from a study of OX40 agonist ivuxolimab in advanced cancers. This CDR3 region has 13 residues. CDR1 is SEHNR and CDR2 is FQNEAQ in the germline V gene (reference sequence). Trimming took 6 bases from V and 1 from J, leaving 7 bases between them. Prior autoimmune disease or systemic immunosuppression barred patients. TCRdb's table, derived via immunoSEQ multiplex PCR, lists solely in-frame clones and lacks some. The table has 30,000 to 45,000 clones, roughly 77% seen once. The material was CD4+ or CD8+ T cells sorted from blood, obtained in a trial of the OX40 agonist ivuxolimab. The chain has TRBV7-9 and TRBJ1-5; D remains unclear. This clonotype was sampled from an adult with an advanced solid tumor such as melanoma, head and neck, liver or kidney cancer. The CDR3 loop is CASRAGSNQPQHF. DNA of the CDR3: TGTGCCAGCAGGGCCGGGAGCAATCAGCCCCAGCATTTT. Full variable domain (outside the CDR3, taken from reference TRBV7-9 and TRBJ1-5): DTGVSQNPRHKITKRGQNVTFRCDPISEHNRLYWYRQTLGQGPEFLTYFQNEAQLEKSRLLSDRFSAERPKGSFSTLEIQRTEQGDSAMYLCASRAGSNQPQHFGDGTRLSIL.